The 11 T cell receptor beta chains reported below all come from one sample, sequenced in a study of blood T cells in healthy people across ages. A second PCR of about 7 to 12 cycles used a sample-barcoded 5' primer and a J-beta primer mix. TCRdb fed the 5' RACE reads into MiXCR, producing one record per CDR3 protein. This repertoire shows roughly 790,000 distinct CDR3 sequences, roughly 44% found once; its top ten account for 20%. Source material: blood. These receptor sequences come from a woman aged 60-75 years in good health.

As for this clonotype: Being one base from a much bigger clone, this may be a read error. CDR3 in DNA: TGCGCCAGCAGCCAAATTGAGGGTATGAGCATAGATACGCAGTATTTT. Protein: CASSQIEGMSIDTQYF. The chain recombines TRBV4-3 with TRBJ2-3, with D possibly being TRBD2 (5 bases). The CDR3 totals 16 residues. Germline-derived CDR1 and CDR2 are LGHNA and YSLEER.

The chain has TRBV28 and TRBJ1-5; D is uncertain. The CDR3 is made up of 13 amino acids. Germline lookup yields CDR1 MDHEN and CDR2 SYDVKM. Between the trimmed V and J ends, which lost 6 bases and 3 bases, there was a span of 9 bases. The chain's CDR3 is CASRSSYNQPQHF. The CDR3 DNA is TGTGCCAGCAGGAGCAGTTACAATCAGCCCCAGCATTTT.

As for this clonotype: One base away lies a much larger clone, so this may be a sequencing read error. This chain links TRBV20-1 with TRBJ2-7; D is ambiguous. The end of the DNA fits TRBJ2-4 better, so the J call may be wrong. Germline V gene sequence: CDR1 DFQATT, CDR2 SNEGSKA (reference sequence). This CDR3 is built from 15 residues. CDR3 residues: CSAREASWSENIQYF. DNA of the CDR3: TGCAGTGCTAGAGAAGCCTCCTGGTCTGAAAACATTCAGTACTTC.

This clonotype was counted many times. The CDR3: CSASSSEGIYGYTF. CDR3 DNA sequence: TGCAGTGCTAGTAGCTCAGAGGGAATCTATGGCTACACCTTC. This rearrangement joins TRBV20-1 to TRBJ1-2; D unresolved. Germline V gene sequence: CDR1 DFQATT, CDR2 SNEGSKA (reference sequence). The CDR3 is 14 amino acids. Trimming left V 3 bases short and J 4 bases short, with 15 bases between.

The chain has TRBV20-1 and TRBJ2-7; the match to TRBD1 covers 9 bases. The J call may be in error: the DNA end matches TRBJ2-5 better. The CDR3 length is 15 residues. Germline V CDR1 and CDR2: DFQATT, SNEGSKA (reference sequence). The CDR3 sequence: CSALTGGQGGETQYF. The DNA of the CDR3 is TGCAGTGCCTTAACCGGGGGACAGGGAGGGGAGACCCAGTACTTC.

CDR3 DNA sequence: TGTGCCAGCAGTCGCCAGGTAGCGCTCAGCACAGATACGCAGTATTTT. Protein sequence: CASSRQVALSTDTQYF. The chain carries TRBV27 and TRBJ2-3, with a tentative D call TRBD2 (5 bases). This CDR3 is built from 16 residues. The ends were cut back, 5 bases at V and 0 bases at J, with 15 bases in the middle. Germline V gene lookup returns CDR1 MNHEY and CDR2 SMNVEV (reference sequence).

V gene TRBV6-6 combines with J gene TRBJ2-5; D perhaps matches TRBD2 (5 bases). The CDR3 runs 14 residues. Germline CDR1 MNHNY, CDR2 SVGAGI (reference sequence). Trimming stripped 2 bases from V and 2 bases from J, with 9 bases between. This CDR3 is CASSYRGNQETQYF. The CDR3 DNA sequence: TGTGCCAGCAGTTACCGGGGAAATCAAGAGACCCAGTACTTC.

Of note for this clonotype: A much larger clone sits a single nucleotide away, making a read error possible. The rearrangement links TRBV6-5 to TRBJ2-7; D perhaps matches TRBD1 (6 bases). The CDR3 spans 12 residues. Germline V lookup: CDR1 MNHEY, CDR2 SVGAGI. DNA for the CDR3: TGTACCAGCACCACAACAGGGTACGAGCAGTACTTC. It encodes CTSTTTGYEQYF.

This clonotype was recorded a few times. This chain uses TRBV6-5 with TRBJ2-5; D call uncertain. V was pared by 5 bases and J by 11 bases, with 12 bases between. CDR1 and CDR2 (germline): MNHEY, SVGAGI. The CDR3 extends over 11 amino acids. The CDR3 nucleotides are TGTGCCAGCAGTGGTGGCGGTGAGCAGTACTTC. Residues: CASSGGGEQYF.

Note on this clonotype: A read error may explain this, as a much larger clone is one base away. The chain recombines TRBV12-5 with TRBJ2-7, with 7 bases matching TRBD2. Germline V gives CDR1 LGHNT, CDR2 FRNRAP. CDR3 length equals 15 residues. J gave up 1 base and V 4 bases, and 7 bases lay outside the gene matches. In DNA form, the CDR3 reads TGTGCTAGTGGTTCCCGACGAGCGGGGTCCTACGAGCAGTACTTC. It specifies CASGSRRAGSYEQYF. Supplemented by reference TRBV12-5 and TRBJ2-7, the full variable domain reads DARVTQTPRHKVTEMGQEVTMRCQPILGHNTVFWYRQTMMQGLELLAYFRNRAPLDDSGMPKDRFSAEMPDATLATLKIQPSEPRDSAVYFCASGSRRAGSYEQYFGPGTRLTVT.

This clonotype was observed a few times. The chain joins TRBV7-2 to TRBJ2-1; D uncertain. CDR3 length: 13 amino acids. The V gene lost 5 bases and the J gene lost 8 bases, with 13 bases spanning the gap. The germline gives CDR1 SGHTA, CDR2 FQGNSA. The CDR3 protein is CASSPAPFYEQFF. As DNA, the CDR3 is TGTGCCAGCAGCCCCGCCCCCTTCTATGAGCAGTTCTTC. Complete variable domain (other parts from reference TRBV7-2 and TRBJ2-1): GAGVSQSPSNKVTEKGKDVELRCDPISGHTALYWYRQSLGQGLEFLIYFQGNSAPDKSGLPSDRFSAERTGGSVSTLTIQRTQQEDSAVYLCASSPAPFYEQFFGPGTRLTVL.